Presented here are 20 T cell receptor beta chains from one specimen sequenced in a study of shared clonotypes between healthy human individuals. TCRdb keeps only in-frame clones here, not all; method: immunoSEQ multiplex PCR. Here the sample spans about 2 million clones, about 95% being singletons. Sequencing was done on a sample of naive CD4+ T cells sorted from blood. Subset denoted: CD45RA+ positively selected. The receptors here all came from a man in his late teens or twenties in good health.

The chain carries TRBV7-8 and TRBJ2-7, with TRBD1 identical over 8 bases. Trimming at V came to 7 bases and at J to 1 base, leaving 9 bases not matched to a gene. This CDR3 is 15 amino acids long. Looked up from germline, CDR1 is SGHVS and CDR2 is FQNEAQ. In DNA, the CDR3 is TGTGCCAGCATGAGAATTGGGACAGGATCCTACGAGCAGTACTTC. Translation: CASMRIGTGSYEQYF. The full variable domain, completed using reference TRBV7-8 and TRBJ2-7, is GAGVSQSPRYKVAKRGQDVALRCDPISGHVSLFWYQQALGQGPEFLTYFQNEAQLDKSGLPSDRFFAERPEGSVSTLKIQRTQQEDSAVYLCASMRIGTGSYEQYFGPGTRLTVT.

This clone was counted a single time. V usage is TRBV28 and J usage is TRBJ1-5; possible D gene TRBD2, 5 bases. Judging by the DNA end, TRBJ2-3 fits better; the J call may be wrong. Per the germline V gene, CDR1 is MDHEN and CDR2 is SYDVKM. CDR3 size: 12 residues. In DNA, the CDR3 is TGTGCCAGCAGGGCGGGCAATCAGCCCCAGTATTTT. Translation: CASRAGNQPQYF.

A single count supports this clone. Different DNA sequences within this sample yield the same CDR3. This chain uses TRBV6-5 with TRBJ2-2; tentative D call: TRBD2 (5 bases). The V end lost 5 bases, the J end lost 8 bases, and 6 bases lay between the germline ends. The CDR3 consists of 11 residues. CDR1 and CDR2 from the germline V gene are MNHEY and SVGAGI. The CDR3 loop is CASSRGGELFF. In nucleotides, the CDR3 is TGTGCCAGCAGTCGCGGGGGGGAGCTGTTTTTT.

The rearrangement joins TRBV5-8 to TRBJ2-1, with D perhaps matching TRBD1 (6 bases). The CDR3 contains 13 residues. Trimming stripped 4 bases from V and 10 bases from J, with 15 bases between. The germline gives CDR1 SGHTS, CDR2 YDEGEE. CDR3 coding DNA: TGTGCCAGCAGCCCAGTGACAGGTCTGGAGCAGTTCTTC. This sequence encodes CASSPVTGLEQFF. The whole variable domain, filled in from reference TRBV5-8 and TRBJ2-1, reads EAGVTQSPTHLIKTRGQQATLRCSPISGHTSVYWYQQALGLGLQFLLWYDEGEERNRGNFPPRFSGRQFPNYSSELNVNALELEDSALYLCASSPVTGLEQFFGPGTRLTVL.

V and J are TRBV10-3 and TRBJ2-7; D is ambiguous. V lost 6 bases and J lost 5, with 8 bases in between. Germline V gene sequence: CDR1 ENHRY, CDR2 SYGVKD. This CDR3 contains 11 residues. CDR3 residues: CAISAQDEQYF. CDR3 nucleotides: TGTGCCATCAGCGCCCAAGACGAGCAGTACTTC.

The V gene is TRBV5-1, the J gene TRBJ2-3, with TRBD2 identical over 12 bases. The ends lost 2 bases at V and 3 bases at J; junction bases unmatched: 4. Germline values: CDR1 SGHRS, CDR2 YFSETQ. CDR3 length: 16 amino acids. This chain's CDR3 is CASSFRTSGNTDTQYF. Here the CDR3 DNA reads TGCGCCAGCAGCTTCCGGACTAGCGGGAATACAGATACGCAGTATTTT.

This sequence joins TRBV2 and TRBJ1-4, with no clear D. V lost 2 bases, J lost 5 bases, and 6 bases lay in between. This CDR3 spans 13 amino acids. Germline V gene lookup returns CDR1 SNHLY and CDR2 FYNNEI. Written as DNA, the CDR3 is TGTGCCAGCAGTGAAAGCCCGAATGAAAAACTGTTTTTT. Translated, it gives CASSESPNEKLFF.

V and J are TRBV5-1 and TRBJ2-3; 11 nucleotides line up with TRBD2. The CDR3 covers 17 residues. Germline V CDR1 and CDR2: SGHRS, YFSETQ. V shed 0 bases, J shed 5 bases, and the junction held 8 bases outside the gene matches. CDR3: CASSLELAGGPVDTQYF. Here the CDR3 DNA reads TGCGCCAGCAGCTTGGAATTAGCGGGGGGGCCGGTAGATACGCAGTATTTT.

The rearrangement uses TRBV9 and TRBJ2-7, with D maybe TRBD2 (5 bases). The CDR3 runs to 14 residues. CDR1 is SGDLS, CDR2 YYNGEE, per germline. Trimming shortened V by 0 bases and J by 7 bases, and 14 bases separated the two germline ends. The CDR3 DNA follows: TGTGCCAGCAGCGTAGGAGTGGCTCCGGGAGAGCAGTACTTC. Translation: CASSVGVAPGEQYF. Filled out from reference TRBV9 and TRBJ2-7, the complete variable domain reads DSGVTQTPKHLITATGQRVTLRCSPRSGDLSVYWYQQSLDQGLQFLIQYYNGEERAKGNILERFSAQQFPDLHSELNLSSLELGDSALYFCASSVGVAPGEQYFGPGTRLTVT.

Note on this clone: The same CDR3 arises from other DNA sequences in this sample as well. This chain links TRBV6-5 with TRBJ1-2, with 10 positions matching TRBD1. The germline CDR1 and CDR2 sequences are MNHEY and SVGAGI. CDR3 length: 14 amino acids. V was clipped by 6 bases and J by 4 bases; unmatched bases: 5. CDR3: CASRRQGAGYGYTF. CDR3 DNA: TGTGCCAGCAGACGACAGGGGGCGGGCTATGGCTACACCTTC.

This rearrangement joins TRBV28 to TRBJ2-3; maybe TRBD2 (7 bases). CDR1 is MDHEN, CDR2 SYDVKM, per germline. The CDR3 has 15 residues. V was trimmed by 6 bases and J by 2 bases, leaving 15 bases between them. This chain's CDR3 is CASRPAGAFTDTQYF. In DNA, the CDR3 is TGTGCCAGCAGACCCGCGGGGGCCTTCACAGATACGCAGTATTTT.

This chain uses TRBV5-6 with TRBJ2-3; D is undetermined. Trimming removed 2 bases from V and 2 bases from J, with 6 bases in between. Germline V CDR1 and CDR2: SGHDT, YYEEEE. The CDR3 covers 13 residues. The CDR3 spells CASSFEVTDTQYF. CDR3 coding DNA: TGTGCCAGCAGCTTTGAGGTCACAGATACGCAGTATTTT.

Concerning this clone: Germline is not matched at one junction end, which may reflect a read error. The V gene is TRBV28, the J gene TRBJ2-1; D not resolved. This CDR3 is 12 amino acids long. The germline V gene encodes CDR1 MDHEN and CDR2 SYDVKM. CDR3 bases: TGTGCCAGCAGTTTAAGTCAATACCGTGCCATCTTC. Amino acids: CASSLSQYRAIF.

The chain combines TRBV10-3 with TRBJ2-1, with 9 nucleotides matching TRBD2. CDR1 and CDR2 (germline): ENHRY, SYGVKD. Losses at the gene ends were 0 bases for V and 8 bases for J; bases not matched to a gene: 2. CDR3 size: 14 residues. In nucleotides, the CDR3 is TGTGCCATCAGTGAGTCTAGCGGGGGCGATGAGCAGTTCTTC. Protein sequence: CAISESSGGDEQFF.

Only one count was recorded for this clone. The chain links TRBV11-2 to TRBJ1-2; D not resolved. From germline, CDR1 is SGHAT and CDR2 FQNNGV. CDR3 length: 15 amino acids. Between the trimmed V and J ends, which lost 1 base and 0 bases, there was a span of 9 bases. The CDR3 DNA is TGTGCCAGCAGCTTAGGGTCCAAGGCTAACTATGGCTACACCTTC. Translated, it gives CASSLGSKANYGYTF.

This clone showed up just once. The chain has TRBV5-6 and TRBJ2-2; no firm D call. The CDR3 consists of 13 residues. V shed 5 bases and J shed 4 bases, with 9 bases lying between them. Germline-derived CDR1 and CDR2 are SGHDT and YYEEEE. The CDR3 DNA is TGTGCCAGCAGACCCACAGCCACCGGGGAGCTGTTTTTT. Translation: CASRPTATGELFF.

This clone was observed a single time. The chain combines TRBV11-2 with TRBJ2-1, with TRBD1 matching over 7 bases. This CDR3 has 17 residues. Germline V CDR1 and CDR2: SGHAT, FQNNGV. V was clipped by 0 bases and J by 4 bases; unmatched bases: 9. CDR3 sequence: CASSLDVLTGDYNEQFF. CDR3 nucleotide sequence: TGTGCCAGCAGCTTAGACGTGCTTACAGGGGATTACAATGAGCAGTTCTTC.

The chain combines TRBV4-3 with TRBJ2-2, with 7 positions matching TRBD2. Germline V lookup: CDR1 LGHNA, CDR2 YSLEER. The CDR3 length is 16 residues. The J segment lost 3 bases and the V segment lost 0 bases, leaving 4 bases of the junction unmatched. CDR3 sequence: CASSQDTGGYTGELFF. The DNA for the CDR3 is TGCGCCAGCAGCCAAGATACGGGAGGATACACCGGGGAGCTGTTTTTT.

This rearrangement joins TRBV25-1 to TRBJ2-6; D is unresolved. The CDR3 contains 15 residues. Germline V gene lookup returns CDR1 MGHDK and CDR2 SYGVNS. Trimming took 3 bases from V and 9 from J, leaving 15 bases between them. CDR3 in amino acids: CASSDGQTLINVLTF. The CDR3 DNA reads as TGTGCCAGCAGTGATGGGCAGACCCTTATCAACGTCCTGACTTTC.

J is TRBJ1-3 and V is TRBV7-9, with a tentative D call TRBD1 (6 bases). The germline CDR1 and CDR2 sequences are SEHNR and FQNEAQ (reference sequence). With 5 bases removed from V and 4 bases from J, the gap between germline ends came to 15 bases. The CDR3 runs to 15 residues. CDR3 amino acids: CASSNRATPGNTIYF. The CDR3 coding sequence is TGTGCCAGCAGCAACAGGGCCACTCCCGGAAACACCATATATTTT. Full variable domain (remainder filled in from reference TRBV7-9 and TRBJ1-3): DTGVSQNPRHKITKRGQNVTFRCDPISEHNRLYWYRQTLGQGPEFLTYFQNEAQLEKSRLLSDRFSAERPKGSFSTLEIQRTEQGDSAMYLCASSNRATPGNTIYFGEGSWLTVV.